These 31 T cell receptor beta chains came from one sample sequenced in a study of CD8+CD57+ T cells in acquired aplastic anemia. Profiles of TCR beta VDJ and CDR3 were generated from a genomic DNA template. TCRdb fed the reads into MiXCR, producing one record per CDR3 protein. This sample has under 200,000 distinct CDR3 sequences; around 45% occur once, and the top ten carry 1.1%. Sequenced: sorted CD4+, CD8+, or CD8+CD57+ T cells (not recorded which) from PBMCs. Receptor source: a human donor in good health.

The chain couples TRBV2 to TRBJ2-1, with 7 bases aligning to TRBD1. V trimming: 6 bases; J trimming: 4 bases; junction bases outside the gene matches: 9. Germline values: CDR1 SNHLY, CDR2 FYNNEI. The CDR3 contains 15 residues. The CDR3 is CASRRPGQYYNEQFF. DNA of the CDR3: TGTGCCAGCAGGAGACCGGGACAGTATTACAATGAGCAGTTCTTC.

The table lists this clonotype with a count of one. A clone one base away is much larger, so this may be a read error. This sequence joins TRBV12-3 or TRBV12-4 and TRBJ1-5; D unresolved. With 6 bases removed from V and 0 bases from J, the gap between germline ends came to 12 bases. The CDR3 runs to 15 residues. As DNA, the CDR3 is TGTGCCAGCAGATGGGCAGAGTCTAGCAATCAGCCCCAGCATTTT. It encodes CASRWAESSNQPQHF.

The chain combines TRBV20-1 with TRBJ1-1; no definite D call. The V gene's germline CDR1 is DFQATT and CDR2 SNEGSKA (reference sequence). The CDR3 totals 11 residues. V shed 5 bases and J shed 1 base, with 5 bases lying between them. The CDR3 region has the DNA TGCAGTGCTGATAAGAACACTGAAGCTTTCTTT. Translation gives CSADKNTEAFF.

The genes are TRBV3-1 and TRBJ2-5; TRBD2 matches at 13 bases. Germline CDR1 is LGHDT and CDR2 is YNNKEL (reference sequence). The CDR3 totals 19 residues. V shed 0 bases and J 0 bases; nucleotides not matched to a gene: 7. CDR3 residues: CASSQDRKGLAGYQETQYF. In DNA, the CDR3 is TGTGCCAGCAGCCAAGATCGTAAGGGACTAGCGGGATACCAAGAGACCCAGTACTTC.

About this clonotype itself: A much bigger clone sits one base away, suggesting this may be a read error. J is TRBJ2-7 and V is TRBV18; D gene unclear. V gave up 2 bases and J gave up 3 bases, with 8 bases separating them. Germline-derived CDR1 and CDR2 are KGHSH and LQKENI. The CDR3 spans 13 residues. The CDR3 DNA sequence: TGTGCCAGCTCACCAGAAATCGACTACGAGCAGTACTTC. It specifies CASSPEIDYEQYF.

The V and J genes are TRBV19 and TRBJ2-3, with TRBD2 as a possible D gene (6 bases). The CDR3 totals 12 residues. CDR1 is LNHDA, CDR2 SQIVND, per germline (reference sequence). Trimming shortened V by 6 bases and J by 9 bases, and 13 bases separated the two germline ends. CDR3 nucleotide sequence: TGTGCCAGTAGCCTTAGCGGATCCACGCAGTATTTT. Its translation is CASSLSGSTQYF.

This clonotype was recorded at least ten times. The chain joins TRBV7-3 to TRBJ2-6; D possibly uses TRBD1 or TRBD2 (7 bases each). Germline CDR1 is SGHTA and CDR2 is FQGTGA. This CDR3 has 17 residues. V was clipped by 5 bases and J by 0 bases, with 14 bases between them. CDR3 nucleotide sequence: TGTGCCAGCAGCGGTGGGAGGGACAGCTCTGGGGCCAACGTCCTGACTTTC. Residues: CASSGGRDSSGANVLTF.

The chain carries TRBV6-2 or TRBV6-3 and TRBJ1-3; no reliable D call. This CDR3 region has 14 residues. Trimming removed 4 bases at V and 2 bases at J, with 9 bases between. The germline V gene has CDR1 MNHEY and CDR2 SVGEGT. The CDR3 nucleotides read TGTGCCAGCAGTTCGGGGTCGCCTGGAAACACCATATATTTT. Its protein product is CASSSGSPGNTIYF.

The chain carries TRBV6-1 and TRBJ1-4; D not resolved. Germline lookup yields CDR1 MNHNS and CDR2 SASEGT. V lost 2 bases and J lost 5, with 3 bases in between. The CDR3 is 12 residues long. The CDR3 spells CASSELNEKLFF. Here the CDR3 DNA reads TGTGCCAGCAGTGAACTCAATGAAAAACTGTTTTTT.

The genes are TRBV2 and TRBJ2-7; D is ambiguous. This CDR3 has 11 residues. The germline gives CDR1 SNHLY, CDR2 FYNNEI. V lost 0 bases and J lost 8, with 5 bases in between. The CDR3 nucleotides read TGTGCCAGCAGTGAAGCGCGCCAGCAGTACTTC. Translating it yields CASSEARQQYF.

This clonotype was detected ten times or more. The chain employs TRBV10-2 and TRBJ1-2; 12 bases are shared with TRBD1. Germline CDR1 and CDR2: WSHSY and SAAADI. There are 14 residues in the CDR3. Trimming at V came to 3 bases and at J to 6 bases, leaving 2 bases not matched to a gene. CDR3 in amino acids: CASSEGTGGDGYTF. CDR3 nucleotide sequence: TGCGCCAGCAGTGAAGGGACAGGGGGCGATGGCTACACCTTC.

This clonotype was observed at least ten times. This chain connects TRBV10-2 to TRBJ2-5, with 11 bases lining up with TRBD2. V dropped 3 bases and J dropped 0; count of bases not matched to a gene: 3. Per germline, CDR1 WSHSY and CDR2 SAAADI. CDR3 length: 16 amino acids. CDR3 loop: CASSDGTSGYQETQYF. The DNA of the CDR3 is TGCGCCAGCAGTGATGGGACTAGCGGTTACCAAGAGACCCAGTACTTC.

By share, this clonotype counts as medium-sized. The rearrangement uses TRBV10-3 and TRBJ1-5; no firm D call. This CDR3 is 17 amino acids long. V lost 2 bases, J lost 4 bases, and 18 bases lay in between. Looked up from germline, CDR1 is ENHRY and CDR2 is SYGVKD. The chain's CDR3 is CAISEVEGWSGNQPQHF. The CDR3 DNA sequence: TGTGCCATCAGTGAGGTTGAGGGTTGGAGCGGGAATCAGCCCCAGCATTTT.

This clonotype came up a few times. The chain carries TRBV29-1 and TRBJ2-7; D possibly corresponds to TRBD1 (6 bases). CDR3 size: 16 residues. Trimming removed 0 bases at V and 2 bases at J, with 17 bases between. Germline assignment: CDR1 SQVTM and CDR2 ANQGSEA. As DNA, the CDR3 is TGCAGCGTTGAAGATCAACCCAGAGGGGACACCTACGAGCAGTACTTC. Translating gives CSVEDQPRGDTYEQYF.

This chain connects TRBV19 to TRBJ2-6, with TRBD1 matching over 8 bases. The CDR3 extends over 16 amino acids. CDR1 and CDR2 (germline): LNHDA, SQIVND (reference sequence). Unmatched junction bases numbered 6, after V lost 4 bases and J lost 4 bases. The CDR3 is CASSTSRGRGANVLTF. For the CDR3, the DNA is TGTGCCAGTAGTACGTCCAGGGGGCGAGGGGCCAACGTCCTGACTTTC.

DNA of the CDR3: TGTGCCACTCGGACAGGCGGGGGCTACACCTTC. Amino acids: CATRTGGGYTF. This chain connects TRBV19 to TRBJ1-2; 7 bases align to TRBD1. The germline CDR1 and CDR2 sequences are LNHDA and SQIVND (reference sequence). Trimming cost V 10 bases and J 8 bases; bases outside gene matches: 7. The CDR3 is made up of 11 amino acids.

The chain combines TRBV29-1 with TRBJ2-7, with TRBD1 matching 9 bases. This CDR3 region has 15 residues. Germline loops: CDR1 SQVTM, CDR2 ANQGSEA. Trimming at V came to 4 bases and at J to 1 base, leaving 8 bases not matched to a gene. CDR3 region: CSVAAPDRGSYEQYF. For the CDR3, the DNA is TGCAGCGTTGCTGCGCCGGACAGGGGATCCTACGAGCAGTACTTC.

The rearrangement links TRBV10-1 to TRBJ2-7; 10 bases line up with TRBD2. This CDR3 region has 15 residues. Germline CDR1 WNHNN, CDR2 SYGVQD (reference sequence). Losses at the gene ends were 5 bases for V and 3 bases for J; bases not matched to a gene: 7. The CDR3 DNA sequence: TGCGCCAGCAGTCAAGGACTAGCGGTGGACTACGAGCAGTACTTC. As protein: CASSQGLAVDYEQYF.

This chain connects TRBV6-2 or TRBV6-3 to TRBJ2-5; D is perhaps TRBD2 (7 bases). The CDR3 length is 13 residues. V lost 8 bases and J lost 5, with 15 bases in between. Per the germline V gene, CDR1 is MNHEY and CDR2 is SVGEGT. The CDR3 nucleotides are TGTGCCAGCTGCCGGGGGGCACGGGAGACCCAGTACTTC. Translating it yields CASCRGARETQYF.

This clonotype came up a few times. A read error may explain this, as a much larger clone is one base away. The rearrangement joins TRBV29-1 to TRBJ1-1; D possibly corresponds to TRBD1 (6 bases). The germline V gene has CDR1 SQVTM and CDR2 ANQGSEA. The V gene lost 7 bases and the J gene lost 4 bases, with 16 bases spanning the gap. This CDR3 has 13 residues. CDR3: CSAGKGHGTEAFF. The CDR3 DNA is TGCAGCGCCGGGAAGGGACACGGCACTGAAGCTTTCTTT.

In nucleotides, the CDR3 is TGTGCCAGCAGCTTAGCGGGGGGAGGGGATACGCAGTATTTT. The encoded protein is CASSLAGGGDTQYF. This chain joins TRBV7-2 and TRBJ2-3; 7 nucleotides line up with TRBD2. V shed 0 bases, J shed 6 bases, and the junction held 3 bases outside the gene matches. This CDR3 is 14 amino acids long. Per the germline V gene, CDR1 is SGHTA and CDR2 is FQGNSA.

This clonotype came up many times. J is TRBJ1-5 and V is TRBV12-3 or TRBV12-4; 7 positions match TRBD1. This CDR3 is built from 14 residues. V lost 6 bases, J lost 9 bases, and 11 bases stayed unmatched. The CDR3 reads CASRLGQSGGPQHF. The CDR3 region has the DNA TGTGCCAGCAGGCTGGGACAGTCAGGGGGGCCCCAGCATTTT.

Only a few counts were recorded for this clonotype. CDR3 nucleotides: TGTGCCAGCAGCTTAGGGTTAGGAGCTGAAGCTTTCTTT. It is translated as CASSLGLGAEAFF. The chain combines TRBV7-3 with TRBJ1-1; D gene unclear. Trimming removed 2 bases from V and 6 bases from J, with 10 bases in between. CDR1 is SGHTA and CDR2 is FQGTGA in the germline V gene. This CDR3 is built from 13 residues.

Comment on this clonotype: The junction does not match germline at one end; this may be a read error. The chain couples TRBV10-3 to TRBJ2-1, with D tentatively TRBD2 (5 bases). This CDR3 has 15 amino acids. Germline V gene lookup returns CDR1 ENHRY and CDR2 SYGVKD. As DNA, the CDR3 is TGTGCCATCACCGATCCAGAGGACTCCGACAATGAGCAGTTCTTC. Residues: CAITDPEDSDNEQFF.

Ten or more counts support this clonotype. The chain employs TRBV2 and TRBJ2-3, with 9 bases matching TRBD2. This CDR3 contains 16 residues. Per germline, CDR1 SNHLY and CDR2 FYNNEI. Trimming removed 6 bases from V and 1 base from J; junction bases left unmatched: 8. This CDR3 reads CASSAGGLSGTDTQYF. CDR3 coding DNA: TGTGCCAGCAGCGCGGGAGGGTTATCAGGCACAGATACGCAGTATTTT.

The V gene is TRBV12-3 or TRBV12-4, the J gene TRBJ2-7; no reliable D call. CDR3 length equals 16 residues. V lost 6 bases to trimming and J lost 1 base, with 19 bases between them. The CDR3 here is CASSRWSIQDSYEQYF. Here the CDR3 DNA reads TGTGCCAGCAGCCGCTGGTCCATTCAGGATTCCTACGAGCAGTACTTC.

This clonotype was observed at least ten times. The rearrangement joins TRBV11-2 to TRBJ1-3; D uncertain. Per germline, CDR1 SGHAT and CDR2 FQNNGV. This CDR3 spans 15 amino acids. Trimming cost V 1 base and J 0 bases, with 7 bases left between them. The CDR3 region has the DNA TGTGCCAGCAGCTTAGGTCATAACTCTGGAAACACCATATATTTT. Translating gives CASSLGHNSGNTIYF.

This clonotype was observed many times. V gene TRBV15 combines with J gene TRBJ2-1; 10 bases map to TRBD2. The CDR3 sequence is 19 residues long. Looked up from germline, CDR1 is LNHNV and CDR2 is YYDKDF (reference sequence). The junction had 10 bases not matched to a gene; V was cut back by 1 base and J by 1 base. Here the CDR3 DNA reads TGTGCCACCAGCAGAGTTTTGTGGACTAGCGGAAGATCCTACAATGAGCAGTTCTTC. This encodes CATSRVLWTSGRSYNEQFF.

The genes are TRBV12-3 or TRBV12-4 and TRBJ2-6; D is possibly TRBD2 (6 bases). The ends were cut back, 4 bases at V and 0 bases at J, with 13 bases in the middle. The CDR3 runs 17 residues. As DNA, the CDR3 is TGTGCCAGCAGTTGGCGGGGCCAGAACTCTGGGGCCAACGTCCTGACTTTC. This translates into CASSWRGQNSGANVLTF.

There are many counts of this clonotype. J is TRBJ2-1 and V is TRBV20-1; 9 nucleotides match TRBD2. V dropped 6 bases and J dropped 2; count of bases not matched to a gene: 5. This CDR3 spans 14 amino acids. Germline V gene lookup returns CDR1 DFQATT and CDR2 SNEGSKA (reference sequence). CDR3 bases: TGCAGTGCAATTAGCGGGAGTCCCTACAATGAGCAGTTCTTC. Translation: CSAISGSPYNEQFF.

This clonotype was observed at least ten times. This rearrangement joins TRBV19 to TRBJ1-2; a weak D match, TRBD1 (5 bases). CDR1 LNHDA and CDR2 SQIVND come from the germline V gene (reference sequence). The CDR3 contains 11 residues. Deletions cut 5 bases from V and 7 bases from J, with 8 bases between. CDR3 nucleotides: TGTGCCAGTAGTGTGGGGCGTGGCTACACCTTC. Its protein is CASSVGRGYTF.